Listed below are T cell receptor beta chains from one sample, sequenced in a study of type 1 regulatory T cells. TCRdb re-called the reads through MiXCR, storing one row per CDR3 protein. The sample lists some 90,000 distinct CDR3 sequences, roughly 28% occurring once. The sequenced material came from CD4+ T cells, either the whole sample or a sorted fraction (not recorded which). The receptors stem from a human donor in good health. CDR3s include the opening cysteine and the closing phenylalanine or tryptophan. A D gene is named only where the DNA matches it firmly. Clone size appears in some rows only: once, few, many, or a class for an expanded clone.

j_gene: TRBJ1-5
v_gene: TRBV27
d_gene: .
abundance: few
CDR3nt: TGTGCCAGCAGTTTATTTAGTCTGCCTAGAGTCAATCAGCCCCAGCATTTT
CDR3aa: CASSLFSLPRVNQPQHF

j_gene: TRBJ1-5
v_gene: TRBV5-1
d_gene: .
abundance: .
CDR3nt: TGCGCCAGCAGCTTGGTGCAGGGTCAGTCAGATACGCAGCATTTT
CDR3aa: CASSLVQGQSDTQHF

j_gene: TRBJ1-5
v_gene: TRBV6-5
d_gene: .
abundance: .
CDR3nt: TGTGCCAGCAGACCCCTTGGTTCGAAGCTACTGAATCAGCCCCAGCATTTC
CDR3aa: CASRPLGSKLLNQPQHF

j_gene: TRBJ2-6
v_gene: TRBV3-1
d_gene: TRBD2
abundance: few
CDR3nt: TGTGCCAGCAGCCAAGATCGGGGGGGCTCTGGGGCCAACGTCCTGACTTTC
CDR3aa: CASSQDRGGSGANVLTF

j_gene: TRBJ2-5
v_gene: TRBV19
d_gene: .
abundance: .
CDR3nt: TGTGCCAGTAGTGAAGGGGCGTTGGAGACCCAGTACTTC
CDR3aa: CASSEGALETQYF

j_gene: TRBJ2-5
v_gene: TRBV20-1
d_gene: TRBD2
abundance: .
CDR3nt: TGCAGTGCTACCGTAGCGGGGGGAAGAGGGACCCAGTACTTC
CDR3aa: CSATVAGGRGTQYF

j_gene: TRBJ1-2
v_gene: TRBV18
d_gene: .
abundance: few
CDR3nt: TGTGCCAGCTCGCCCACCCGGGACACATCCTACTATGGCTACACCTTC
CDR3aa: CASSPTRDTSYYGYTF

j_gene: TRBJ2-1
v_gene: TRBV7-2
d_gene: .
abundance: few
CDR3nt: TGTGCCAGCAGCTTAGAACCCTCAGTGGGGAATGAGCAGTTCTTC
CDR3aa: CASSLEPSVGNEQFF

j_gene: TRBJ2-7
v_gene: TRBV19
d_gene: .
abundance: few
CDR3nt: TGTGCCAGTAGTCCGGGCGCGCGATCAGACGAGCAGTACTTC
CDR3aa: CASSPGARSDEQYF

j_gene: TRBJ2-3
v_gene: TRBV12-3/TRBV12-4
d_gene: .
abundance: .
CDR3nt: TGTGCCAGCACGGGACTGGTCGATACGCAGTATTTT
CDR3aa: CASTGLVDTQYF

j_gene: TRBJ1-5
v_gene: TRBV20-1
d_gene: .
abundance: few
CDR3nt: TGCAGTGCTATCCCGGGCACGGGGAATCAGCCCCAGCATTTT
CDR3aa: CSAIPGTGNQPQHF

j_gene: TRBJ2-5
v_gene: TRBV28
d_gene: TRBD2
abundance: .
CDR3nt: TGTGCCAGCAGTTTAAGTCTAGCGGTAACCCAAGAGACCCAGTACTTC
CDR3aa: CASSLSLAVTQETQYF

j_gene: TRBJ2-1
v_gene: TRBV3-1
d_gene: .
abundance: few
CDR3nt: TGTGCCAGCAGCCAAGAAGGATCCTACAATGAGCAGTTCTTC
CDR3aa: CASSQEGSYNEQFF

j_gene: TRBJ1-2
v_gene: TRBV9
d_gene: .
abundance: .
CDR3nt: TGTGCCAGCAGCGAAGGCCCAGCTAACTATGGCTACACCTTC
CDR3aa: CASSEGPANYGYTF

j_gene: TRBJ2-7
v_gene: TRBV20-1
d_gene: .
abundance: few
CDR3nt: TGCAGTGCTAGAGGGGACACCGAGCAGTACTTC
CDR3aa: CSARGDTEQYF

j_gene: TRBJ1-5
v_gene: TRBV5-6
d_gene: TRBD1
abundance: few
CDR3nt: TGTGCCAGCAGCTTGGAGGGGGCCTTAAATCAGCCCCAGCATTTT
CDR3aa: CASSLEGALNQPQHF

j_gene: TRBJ1-2
v_gene: TRBV6-5
d_gene: TRBD1
abundance: .
CDR3nt: TGTGCCAGCAGTTCTCCGGGACAGTTAAACTATGGCTACACCTTC
CDR3aa: CASSSPGQLNYGYTF

j_gene: TRBJ2-2
v_gene: TRBV7-2
d_gene: .
abundance: few
CDR3nt: TGTGCCAGCAGCTTACTTCCAGGAAGTGCCGGGGAGCTGTTTTTT
CDR3aa: CASSLLPGSAGELFF

j_gene: TRBJ2-7
v_gene: TRBV3-1
d_gene: .
abundance: few
CDR3nt: TGTGCCAGCAGCCTAACACAGGGTTTGGGCTACGAGCAGTACTTC
CDR3aa: CASSLTQGLGYEQYF

j_gene: TRBJ2-7
v_gene: TRBV7-2
d_gene: .
abundance: .
CDR3nt: TGTGCCAGCAGACAAGGAGCGAGTAACCCAACCTACGAGCAGTACTTC
CDR3aa: CASRQGASNPTYEQYF

j_gene: TRBJ1-3
v_gene: TRBV5-5
d_gene: .
abundance: few
CDR3nt: TGTGCCAGCAGCTTGCTTTCTCAGGAGGTAGCGTTT
CDR3aa: CASSLLSQEVAF

j_gene: TRBJ1-3
v_gene: TRBV3-1
d_gene: .
abundance: .
CDR3nt: TGTGCCAGCAGCCAAGCAGGGTCTGGAAACACCATATATTTT
CDR3aa: CASSQAGSGNTIYF

j_gene: TRBJ2-7
v_gene: TRBV4-2
d_gene: .
abundance: .
CDR3nt: TGTGCCAGCAGCCAAGATATATACGGCTCCTACGAGCAGTACTTC
CDR3aa: CASSQDIYGSYEQYF

j_gene: TRBJ2-5
v_gene: TRBV7-9
d_gene: TRBD1
abundance: .
CDR3nt: TGTGCCAGCAGCATAGACAGGGACCAAGAGACCCAGTACTTC
CDR3aa: CASSIDRDQETQYF

j_gene: TRBJ2-5
v_gene: TRBV4-2
d_gene: TRBD2
abundance: .
CDR3nt: TGTGCCAGCAGCTCACTCACTAGCGGGAGTACAGAGACCCAGTACTTC
CDR3aa: CASSSLTSGSTETQYF

j_gene: TRBJ1-2
v_gene: TRBV7-2
d_gene: TRBD1
abundance: many
CDR3nt: TGTGCCAGCAGTTCGGACAGGGGCTTGTATGGCTACACCTTC
CDR3aa: CASSSDRGLYGYTF

j_gene: TRBJ2-1
v_gene: TRBV7-2
d_gene: .
abundance: .
CDR3nt: TGTGCCAGCAGCTTTTGGAGGATGGACGGGTACAATGAGCAGTTCTTC
CDR3aa: CASSFWRMDGYNEQFF

j_gene: TRBJ2-7
v_gene: TRBV19
d_gene: .
abundance: .
CDR3nt: TGTGCCAGTAATGGGGGGGCGCACGGTGATGGGGACTACGAGCAGTACTTC
CDR3aa: CASNGGAHGDGDYEQYF

j_gene: TRBJ2-3
v_gene: TRBV3-1
d_gene: TRBD2
abundance: many
CDR3nt: TGTGCCAGCAGCCTCGTGATAGCGGGGAGCACAGATACGCAGTATTTT
CDR3aa: CASSLVIAGSTDTQYF

j_gene: TRBJ2-5
v_gene: TRBV7-9
d_gene: .
abundance: .
CDR3nt: TGTGCCAGCAGCTTCGGGGCAGAGACCCAGTACTTC
CDR3aa: CASSFGAETQYF

j_gene: TRBJ1-1
v_gene: TRBV13
d_gene: .
abundance: .
CDR3nt: TGTGCCAGCAGCTTAGGGGGGATTCTTACTGAAGCTTTCTTT
CDR3aa: CASSLGGILTEAFF

j_gene: TRBJ2-7
v_gene: TRBV20-1
d_gene: TRBD2
abundance: .
CDR3nt: TGCAGTGCTCCCACAGGCGGGAGTTACGAGCAGTACTTC
CDR3aa: CSAPTGGSYEQYF

j_gene: TRBJ2-1
v_gene: TRBV20-1
d_gene: TRBD2
abundance: .
CDR3nt: TGCAGTGCTACCCAAACTAGCGGGAACAGCGATGAGCAGTTCTTC
CDR3aa: CSATQTSGNSDEQFF

j_gene: TRBJ2-3
v_gene: TRBV29-1
d_gene: .
abundance: .
CDR3nt: TGCAGCGTGGACGGGGAGAGCCCAGATACGCAGTATTTT
CDR3aa: CSVDGESPDTQYF

j_gene: TRBJ2-3
v_gene: TRBV20-1
d_gene: .
abundance: .
CDR3nt: TGCAGTGCTAAACCCGGGCTCCCTCTCACAGATACGCAGTATTTT
CDR3aa: CSAKPGLPLTDTQYF

j_gene: TRBJ2-1
v_gene: TRBV7-9
d_gene: .
abundance: .
CDR3nt: TGTGCCAGCAGCTCCCCGGGCGGAGATGAGCAGTTCTTC
CDR3aa: CASSSPGGDEQFF

j_gene: TRBJ2-7
v_gene: TRBV28
d_gene: .
abundance: few
CDR3nt: TGTGCCAGCGCTAGCAGCTACGAGCAGTACTTC
CDR3aa: CASASSYEQYF

j_gene: TRBJ2-7
v_gene: TRBV20-1
d_gene: TRBD2
abundance: .
CDR3nt: TGCAGCGTACGCCTTCCCGGGACTAGCTTCTACGAGCAGTACTTC
CDR3aa: CSVRLPGTSFYEQYF

j_gene: TRBJ2-5
v_gene: TRBV7-2
d_gene: .
abundance: few
CDR3nt: TGTGCCAGCAGCAGGGACTCCCTCCAAGAGACCCAGTACTTC
CDR3aa: CASSRDSLQETQYF

j_gene: TRBJ2-3
v_gene: TRBV3-1
d_gene: .
abundance: .
CDR3nt: TGTGCCAGCAGCCAAGAGGGGGCGGGGGTTGGTACGCAGTATTTT
CDR3aa: CASSQEGAGVGTQYF

j_gene: TRBJ1-6
v_gene: TRBV7-2
d_gene: .
abundance: .
CDR3nt: TGTGCCAGCAGCTTAAACCTACGGGGGTCACCCCTCCACTTT
CDR3aa: CASSLNLRGSPLHF

j_gene: TRBJ2-7
v_gene: TRBV7-9
d_gene: .
abundance: .
CDR3nt: TGTGCCAGCAGCCCTCAGACAGCTCATGCTAGCGAGCAGTACTTC
CDR3aa: CASSPQTAHASEQYF

j_gene: TRBJ1-6
v_gene: TRBV4-1
d_gene: .
abundance: few
CDR3nt: TGCGCCAGCAGCCAGGCCGGGACACCCGCCTTCCCCCTCCACTTT
CDR3aa: CASSQAGTPAFPLHF

j_gene: TRBJ2-7
v_gene: TRBV5-1
d_gene: .
abundance: .
CDR3nt: TGCGCCAGCAGCTTGGCTTACCCGGCAGGAACCTACGAGCAGTACTTC
CDR3aa: CASSLAYPAGTYEQYF

j_gene: TRBJ2-5
v_gene: TRBV7-2
d_gene: TRBD1
abundance: .
CDR3nt: TGTGCCAGCAGAAGGGACAGGGGAGAGACCCAGTACTTC
CDR3aa: CASRRDRGETQYF

j_gene: TRBJ2-1
v_gene: TRBV18
d_gene: TRBD1
abundance: .
CDR3nt: TGTGCCAGCTCACCGAGGGACAGGGACCATGAGCAGTTCTTC
CDR3aa: CASSPRDRDHEQFF

j_gene: TRBJ2-1
v_gene: TRBV19
d_gene: TRBD1
abundance: once
CDR3nt: TGTGCCAGTAGTAGACGACAGGGGGCCCTCTACAATGAGCAGTTCTTC
CDR3aa: CASSRRQGALYNEQFF

j_gene: TRBJ2-7
v_gene: TRBV5-1
d_gene: .
abundance: few
CDR3nt: TGCGCCAGCAGCTTGGGGAAGGTCGAGCAGTACTTC
CDR3aa: CASSLGKVEQYF

j_gene: TRBJ2-5
v_gene: TRBV5-1
d_gene: TRBD1
abundance: few
CDR3nt: TGCGCCAGCAGCTTGGGGGACAGGGTCTACCAAGAGACCCAGTACTTC
CDR3aa: CASSLGDRVYQETQYF

j_gene: TRBJ1-1
v_gene: TRBV15
d_gene: .
abundance: few
CDR3nt: TGTGCCACCAGCAGAGTGGGGGCGGTCACTGAAGCTTTCTTT
CDR3aa: CATSRVGAVTEAFF

j_gene: TRBJ2-7
v_gene: TRBV28
d_gene: TRBD1
abundance: few
CDR3nt: TGTGCCAGCAGCAACTCGGACAGGGGGCGCTACGAGCAGTACTTC
CDR3aa: CASSNSDRGRYEQYF

j_gene: TRBJ1-5
v_gene: TRBV12-3/TRBV12-4
d_gene: TRBD1
abundance: few
CDR3nt: TGTGCCAGCAGTCTGTATCTGACAGGGGGTTATAGCAATCAGCCCCAGCATTTT
CDR3aa: CASSLYLTGGYSNQPQHF